These T cell receptor beta chains were read from a single sample in a study of blood T cells in healthy people across ages. Each CDR3 protein gets one entry after TCRdb re-called the 5' RACE reads with MiXCR. The sample shows approximately 880,000 distinct CDR3 sequences, about 48% of them seen only once. Sequences were obtained from blood. The source is a man in his thirties or forties in good health. The CDR3 runs from the conserved cysteine through the conserved F or W. D genes are given only for firm matches. Size values are once, few and many counts, or a class for expanded clones, and some rows have none.

CDR3nt | CDR3aa | abundance | v_gene | d_gene | j_gene
TGTGCCAGCAGTGGGACTCCCCGTTCCTACGAGCAGTACTTC | CASSGTPRSYEQYF | - | TRBV6-1 | - | TRBJ2-7
TGTGCCAGCAGCTTTAGTGGCGGGGGGGAAGATACGCAGTATTTT | CASSFSGGGEDTQYF | - | TRBV7-6 | TRBD2 | TRBJ2-3
TGTGCCCTTTCGGATCCAGGACTCTCCTACGAGCAGTACTTC | CALSDPGLSYEQYF | many | TRBV10-3 | - | TRBJ2-7
TGTGCCAGCAGTTTCGCTTCCCTAGCGGGGGGGAAGGTAGATACGCAGTATTTT | CASSFASLAGGKVDTQYF | - | TRBV28 | TRBD2 | TRBJ2-3
TGTGCCAGCAGCCTATACCGGGACCGCCAAGAGACCCAGTACTTC | CASSLYRDRQETQYF | few | TRBV4-2 | - | TRBJ2-5
TGTGCCAGCAGTACCCTGGATAGCGGGGGGAGCACAGATACGCAGTATTTT | CASSTLDSGGSTDTQYF | - | TRBV28 | TRBD2 | TRBJ2-3
TGCGCCAGCAGCCTTGGGGACATAACCTCCTACAATGAGCAGTTCTTC | CASSLGDITSYNEQFF | - | TRBV5-1 | - | TRBJ2-1
TGTGCCAGCAGCTCGACTAGCAGGCCTTACAATGAGCAGTTCTTC | CASSSTSRPYNEQFF | - | TRBV11-2 | TRBD2 | TRBJ2-1
TGTGCCAGCAGCTTCGGGACAGGGCGACTCATAGGGGACCAAGGCTACACCTTC | CASSFGTGRLIGDQGYTF | - | TRBV3-1 | TRBD1 | TRBJ1-2
TGCAGTGCCCAGAGCGGGGACTCCTACGAGCAGTACTTC | CSAQSGDSYEQYF | many | TRBV20-1 | TRBD2 | TRBJ2-7
TGCGCCAGCAGCTCAACGGGACAGCTCCAAGAGACCCAGTACTTC | CASSSTGQLQETQYF | once | TRBV5-1 | TRBD1 | TRBJ2-5
TGTGCCAGCAGCCCCAACCCAACGGGTCAGCGGGGGGCCCTGGATACGCAGTATTTT | CASSPNPTGQRGALDTQYF | - | TRBV9 | TRBD2 | TRBJ2-3
TGCGCCAGCAGCTTGGTCCCGGGACAGAGTAAAAATACCTACGAGCAGTACTTC | CASSLVPGQSKNTYEQYF | - | TRBV5-1 | TRBD1 | TRBJ2-7
TGTGCCAGCAGTATAGCGGGGGGTTCCTACGAGCAGTACTTC | CASSIAGGSYEQYF | few | TRBV5-4 | TRBD2 | TRBJ2-7
TGTGCCAGCAGCTTAGTACAGGGGGTCTACAATGAGCAGTTCTTC | CASSLVQGVYNEQFF | once | TRBV7-6 | TRBD1 | TRBJ2-1
TGTGCCAGCAGTGTAAACAGGGGGCCTTTCTCCTACGAGCAGTACTTC | CASSVNRGPFSYEQYF | - | TRBV28 | TRBD1 | TRBJ2-7
TGCGCCAGCAGCTTGGGGGGGGACAGTGAGAATGAGCAGTTCTTC | CASSLGGDSENEQFF | - | TRBV5-1 | - | TRBJ2-1
TGTGCCAGCAGGCCAACATTGACAGCAACAGATACGCAGTATTTT | CASRPTLTATDTQYF | - | TRBV6-1 | - | TRBJ2-3
TGCGCCAGCAGCCAAGGCCCGCAGGCAGGTTCCACAGATACGCAGTATTTT | CASSQGPQAGSTDTQYF | - | TRBV4-3 | - | TRBJ2-3
TGCAGCGTTATCGTGGGGGAGTATAGGGATGAGCAGTTCTTC | CSVIVGEYRDEQFF | - | TRBV29-1 | - | TRBJ2-1
TGTGCCAGCAGCTCGATGACAGGCTCTGAGACCCAGTACTTC | CASSSMTGSETQYF | - | TRBV7-8 | - | TRBJ2-5
TGCGCCAGCACGACGGGACAGGGAATCGCGGATGAAAAACTGTTTTTT | CASTTGQGIADEKLFF | - | TRBV5-1 | TRBD1 | TRBJ1-4
TGTGCCAGCAGCCCCTTGAGGGGGCTTAATGAAAAACTGTTTTTT | CASSPLRGLNEKLFF | - | TRBV14 | TRBD1 | TRBJ1-4
TGTGCCAGCAGGGTGGGGTGGACCCAGTACTTC | CASRVGWTQYF | - | TRBV27 | - | TRBJ2-5
TGTGCCAGCGTCGAGGCTAGCGGGGGGGCCAGGGAGCAGTTCTTC | CASVEASGGAREQFF | - | TRBV4-2 | TRBD2 | TRBJ2-1
TGTGCCAGCAGCTCCCGGGGGGATGGCACTGAAGCTTTCTTT | CASSSRGDGTEAFF | - | TRBV5-5 | - | TRBJ1-1
TGTGCCAGCAGCGAGCAGGGGGCGCGGACTGAAGCTTTCTTT | CASSEQGARTEAFF | - | TRBV7-2 | TRBD1 | TRBJ1-1
TGTGCCAGCAGCCAAGGACCCGGGGGAGGCTACACCTTC | CASSQGPGGGYTF | - | TRBV3-1 | - | TRBJ1-2
TGTGCCAGCAGCGGCGGGACTAGCGGGGGCCCTAGCACAGATACGCAGTATTTT | CASSGGTSGGPSTDTQYF | - | TRBV9 | TRBD2 | TRBJ2-3
TGTGCCAGCAGTGGACAGGGGACTAACACTGAAGCTTTCTTT | CASSGQGTNTEAFF | - | TRBV6-6 | TRBD1 | TRBJ1-1
TGCGCCAGCAGCCAAGATAGTAGGGCAGGGGAGGTTTGGGAGCAGTTCTTC | CASSQDSRAGEVWEQFF | - | TRBV4-1 | - | TRBJ2-1
TGTGCCAGCAGTTACGGGACAGCCGAAGGAAATGGCTACACCTTC | CASSYGTAEGNGYTF | few | TRBV6-5 | TRBD1 | TRBJ1-2